A selection of T cell receptor beta chains follows, all from one sample in a study of post-analysis software for immune sequencing data. One entry per CDR3 protein results from TCRdb running MiXCR on the PCR reads. The sample has hundreds of thousands of distinct CDR3 sequences, more than 30% seen once. The source material was blood. Receptor source: a girl aged 2 to 9 with multiple sclerosis. Both conserved end residues are part of each CDR3. Some rows mark clone size as missing; the rest say once, few, many or name a class of expanded clone.

NA,TRBV12-3/TRBV12-4,CASTRDRGYGYTF
NA,TRBV21-1,CASSKERRERGYNSPLHF
few,TRBV28,CASSPQGASGQETQYF
few,TRBV5-1,CASSSIGGEGVEQYF
NA,TRBV4-3,CASSQDSSVSLAGRWDEDTQYF
NA,TRBV27,CASSLLGTASEKLFF
NA,TRBV2,CASRVETGRSGYTF
NA,TRBV5-6,CASSPVGYKDTQYF
NA,TRBV6-1,CASAKGGSENIQYF
NA,TRBV6-6,CASSWELAKNIQYF
few,TRBV10-2,CASSKQSGSGSEQYF
NA,TRBV7-9,CASSRTTGHYGYTF
NA,TRBV7-2,CASSPGGGGAFGGYTF
NA,TRBV6-5,CASQTDRGTEAFF
NA,TRBV6-2/TRBV6-3,CASRLPGRPGYTF
few,TRBV7-9,CASSSVTGANVLTF
once,TRBV7-6,CASRAGWGANTEAFF
once,TRBV12-3/TRBV12-4,CASSSTPRQFF
once,TRBV7-8,CTSSFDRGFETQYF
NA,TRBV29-1,CSVREGGSYNEQFF
NA,TRBV25-1,CAGSLGDLGYTF
NA,TRBV7-9,CASSPRGTGDYGYTF